Sequencing of this T cell receptor (beta chain) was carried out in a study of T cell responses to AZD1222 COVID-19 vaccine. As to this clone: No antigen is known for it.

Assay: immunoSEQ multiplex PCR; the TCRdb copy retains only in-frame clones and omits some. The sample lists 85,000 to 100,000 clones; more than 75% were seen once. Study-level findings and limits: With two AZD1222 doses given, Spike-specific TCR breadth and depth both rose.

The source of this sequence is an adult in good health. Here the sequenced sample was peripheral blood, taken on day 0 of AZD1222 vaccination.

Here the CDR3 reads CASSLGFGNQPQHF. The CDR3 bases are TGCGCCAGCAGCTTGGGGTTTGGGAATCAGCCCCAGCATTTT. The chain has TRBV5-1 and TRBJ1-5; D call uncertain. Germline V gives CDR1 SGHRS, CDR2 YFSETQ. V lost 0 bases to trimming and J lost 4 bases, with 8 bases between them. The CDR3 has 14 residues.